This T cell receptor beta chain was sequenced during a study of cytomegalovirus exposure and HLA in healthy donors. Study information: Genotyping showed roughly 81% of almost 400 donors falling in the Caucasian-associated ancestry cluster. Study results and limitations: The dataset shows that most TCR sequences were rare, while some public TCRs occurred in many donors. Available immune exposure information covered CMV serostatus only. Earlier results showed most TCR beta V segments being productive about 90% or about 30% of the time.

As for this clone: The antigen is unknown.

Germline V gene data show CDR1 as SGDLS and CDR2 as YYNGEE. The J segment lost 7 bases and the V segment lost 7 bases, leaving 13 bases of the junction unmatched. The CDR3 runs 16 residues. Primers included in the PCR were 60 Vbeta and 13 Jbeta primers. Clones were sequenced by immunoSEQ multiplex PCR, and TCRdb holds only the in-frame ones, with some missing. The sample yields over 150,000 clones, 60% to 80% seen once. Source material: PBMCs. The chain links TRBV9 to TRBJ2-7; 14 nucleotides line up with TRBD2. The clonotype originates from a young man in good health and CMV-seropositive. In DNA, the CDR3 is TGTGCCAGCGATAAAGGACTAGCGGGGGGTTTTTTGGAGCAGTACTTC. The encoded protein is CASDKGLAGGFLEQYF.